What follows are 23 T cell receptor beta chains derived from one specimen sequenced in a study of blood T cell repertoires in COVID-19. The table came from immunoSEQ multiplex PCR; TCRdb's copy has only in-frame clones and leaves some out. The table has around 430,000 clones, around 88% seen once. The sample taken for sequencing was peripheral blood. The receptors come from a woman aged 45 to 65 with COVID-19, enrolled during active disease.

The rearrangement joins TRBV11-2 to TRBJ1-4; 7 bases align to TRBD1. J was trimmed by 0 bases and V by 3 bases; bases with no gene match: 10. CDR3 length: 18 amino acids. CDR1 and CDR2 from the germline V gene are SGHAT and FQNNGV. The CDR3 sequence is CASSLGGQLIATNEKLFF. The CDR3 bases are TGTGCCAGCAGCTTGGGGGGACAGCTAATTGCAACTAATGAAAAACTGTTTTTT.

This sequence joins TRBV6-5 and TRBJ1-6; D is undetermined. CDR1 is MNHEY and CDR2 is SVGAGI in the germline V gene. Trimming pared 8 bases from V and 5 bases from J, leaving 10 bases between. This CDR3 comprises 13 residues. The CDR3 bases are TGTGCCAGCTGCGACAACGATAATTCACCCCTCCACTTT. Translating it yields CASCDNDNSPLHF.

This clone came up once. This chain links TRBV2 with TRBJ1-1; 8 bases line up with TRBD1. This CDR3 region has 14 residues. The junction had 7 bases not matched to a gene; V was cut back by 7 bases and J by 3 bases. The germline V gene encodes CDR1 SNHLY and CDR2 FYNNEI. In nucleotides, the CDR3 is TGTGCCAGCAAGTTGGACAGGGAGGACACTGAAGCTTTCTTT. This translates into CASKLDREDTEAFF. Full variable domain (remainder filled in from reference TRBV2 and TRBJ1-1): EPEVTQTPSHQVTQMGQEVILRCVPISNHLYFYWYRQILGQKVEFLVSFYNNEISEKSEIFDDQFSVERPDGSNFTLKIRSTKLEDSAMYFCASKLDREDTEAFFGQGTRLTVV.

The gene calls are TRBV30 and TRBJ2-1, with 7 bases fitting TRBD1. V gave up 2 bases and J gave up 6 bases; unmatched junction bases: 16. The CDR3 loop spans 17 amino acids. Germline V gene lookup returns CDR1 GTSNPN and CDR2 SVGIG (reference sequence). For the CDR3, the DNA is TGTGCCTGGAGTACTAACGCCGGACAGGTTCGGGTCAATGAGCAGTTCTTC. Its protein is CAWSTNAGQVRVNEQFF.

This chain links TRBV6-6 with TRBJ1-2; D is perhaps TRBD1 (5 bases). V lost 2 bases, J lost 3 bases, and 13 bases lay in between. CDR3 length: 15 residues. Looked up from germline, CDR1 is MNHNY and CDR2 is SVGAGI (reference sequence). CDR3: CASSYPSQVDYGYTF. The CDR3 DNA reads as TGTGCCAGCAGTTACCCCTCACAGGTGGACTATGGCTACACCTTC.

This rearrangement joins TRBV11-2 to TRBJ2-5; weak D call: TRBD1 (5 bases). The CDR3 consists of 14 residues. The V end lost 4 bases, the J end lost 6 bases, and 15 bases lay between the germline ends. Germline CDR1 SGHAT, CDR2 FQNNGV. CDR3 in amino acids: CASSSPLGDKTQYF. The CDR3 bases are TGTGCCAGCAGCTCCCCCTTAGGGGATAAGACCCAGTACTTC. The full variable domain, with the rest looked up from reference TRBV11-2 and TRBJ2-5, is EAGVAQSPRYKIIEKRQSVAFWCNPISGHATLYWYQQILGQGPKLLIQFQNNGVVDDSQLPKDRFSAERLKGVDSTLKIQPAKLEDSAVYLCASSSPLGDKTQYFGPGTRLLVL.

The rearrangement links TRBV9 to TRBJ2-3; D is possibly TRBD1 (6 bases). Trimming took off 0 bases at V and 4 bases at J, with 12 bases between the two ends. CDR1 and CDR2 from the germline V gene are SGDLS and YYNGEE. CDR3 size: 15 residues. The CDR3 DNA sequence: TGTGCCAGCAGCGTAGAGGGGACAAGGGCAGATACGCAGTATTTT. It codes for CASSVEGTRADTQYF. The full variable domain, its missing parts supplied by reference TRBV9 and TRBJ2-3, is DSGVTQTPKHLITATGQRVTLRCSPRSGDLSVYWYQQSLDQGLQFLIQYYNGEERAKGNILERFSAQQFPDLHSELNLSSLELGDSALYFCASSVEGTRADTQYFGPGTRLTVL.

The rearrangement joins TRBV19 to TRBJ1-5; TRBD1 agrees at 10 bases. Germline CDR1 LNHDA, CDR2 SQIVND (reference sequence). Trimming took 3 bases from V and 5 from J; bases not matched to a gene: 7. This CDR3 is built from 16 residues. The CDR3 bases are TGTGCCAGTAGTATGCGGCCGGGACAGGGGTATCAGCCCCAGCATTTT. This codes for CASSMRPGQGYQPQHF.

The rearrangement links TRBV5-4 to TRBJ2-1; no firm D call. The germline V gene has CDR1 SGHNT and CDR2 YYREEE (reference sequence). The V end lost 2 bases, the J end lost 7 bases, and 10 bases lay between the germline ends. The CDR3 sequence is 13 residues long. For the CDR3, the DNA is TGTGCCAGCAGCTTTCGGGTCGGGAATGAGCAGTTCTTC. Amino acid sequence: CASSFRVGNEQFF. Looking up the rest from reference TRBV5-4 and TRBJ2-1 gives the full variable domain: ETGVTQSPTHLIKTRGQQVTLRCSSQSGHNTVSWYQQALGQGPQFIFQYYREEENGRGNFPPRFSGLQFPNYSSELNVNALELDDSALYLCASSFRVGNEQFFGPGTRLTVL.

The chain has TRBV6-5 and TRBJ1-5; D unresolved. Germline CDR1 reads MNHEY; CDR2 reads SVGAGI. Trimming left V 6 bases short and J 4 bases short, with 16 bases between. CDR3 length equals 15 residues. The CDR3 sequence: CASSPGFNLNQPQHF. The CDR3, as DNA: TGTGCCAGCAGCCCCGGGTTTAACCTGAATCAGCCCCAGCATTTT.

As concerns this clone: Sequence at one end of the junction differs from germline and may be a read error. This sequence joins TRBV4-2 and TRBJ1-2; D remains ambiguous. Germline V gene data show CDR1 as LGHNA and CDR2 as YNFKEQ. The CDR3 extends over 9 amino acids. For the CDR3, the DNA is TGTGCCAGCAGCACTCCACCGCTCTTC. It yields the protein CASSTPPLF.

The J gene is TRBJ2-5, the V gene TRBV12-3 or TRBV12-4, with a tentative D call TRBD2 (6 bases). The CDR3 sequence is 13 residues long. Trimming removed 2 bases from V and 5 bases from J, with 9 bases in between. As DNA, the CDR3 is TGTGCCAGCAGTTTAAGAGGGAGGGAGACCCAGTACTTC. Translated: CASSLRGRETQYF.

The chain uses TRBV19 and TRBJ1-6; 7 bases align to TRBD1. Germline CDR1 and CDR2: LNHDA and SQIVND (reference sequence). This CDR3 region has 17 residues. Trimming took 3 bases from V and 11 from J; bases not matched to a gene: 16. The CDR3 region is CASSIPNSDRVTAPLHF. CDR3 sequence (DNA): TGTGCCAGTAGTATCCCCAACTCCGACAGGGTAACAGCACCCCTCCACTTT.

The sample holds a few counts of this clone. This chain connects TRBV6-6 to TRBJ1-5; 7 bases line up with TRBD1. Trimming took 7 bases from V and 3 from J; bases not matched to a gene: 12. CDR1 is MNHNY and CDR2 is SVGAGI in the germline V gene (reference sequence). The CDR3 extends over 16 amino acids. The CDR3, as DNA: TGTGCCAGCAATACCAGCCCCGACAGGGTCAATCAGCCCCAGCATTTT. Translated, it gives CASNTSPDRVNQPQHF.

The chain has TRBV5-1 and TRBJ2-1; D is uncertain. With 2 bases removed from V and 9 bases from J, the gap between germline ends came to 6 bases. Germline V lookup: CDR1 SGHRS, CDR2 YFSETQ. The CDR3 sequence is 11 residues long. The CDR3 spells CASSFRSEQFF. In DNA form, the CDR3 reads TGCGCCAGCAGCTTTCGTAGTGAGCAGTTCTTC. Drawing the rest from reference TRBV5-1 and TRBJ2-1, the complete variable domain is KAGVTQTPRYLIKTRGQQVTLSCSPISGHRSVSWYQQTPGQGLQFLFEYFSETQRNKGNFPGRFSGRQFSNSRSEMNVSTLELGDSALYLCASSFRSEQFFGPGTRLTVL.

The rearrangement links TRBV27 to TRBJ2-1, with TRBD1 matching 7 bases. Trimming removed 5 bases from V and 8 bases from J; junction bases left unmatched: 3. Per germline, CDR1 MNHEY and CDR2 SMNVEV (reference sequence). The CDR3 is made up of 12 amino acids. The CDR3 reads CASSHQGDEQFF. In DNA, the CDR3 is TGTGCCAGCAGTCACCAGGGGGATGAGCAGTTCTTC.

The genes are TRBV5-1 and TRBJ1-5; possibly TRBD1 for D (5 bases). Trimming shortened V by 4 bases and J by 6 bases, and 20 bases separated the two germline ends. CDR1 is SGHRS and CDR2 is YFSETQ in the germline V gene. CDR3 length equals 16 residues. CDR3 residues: CASSPRVGEAVQPQHF. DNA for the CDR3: TGCGCCAGCAGCCCACGGGTGGGGGAGGCTGTTCAGCCCCAGCATTTT.

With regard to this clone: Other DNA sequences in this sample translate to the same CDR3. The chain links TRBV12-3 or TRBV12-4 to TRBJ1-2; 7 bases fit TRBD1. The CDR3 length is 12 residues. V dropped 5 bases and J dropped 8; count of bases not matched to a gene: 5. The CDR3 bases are TGTGCCAGCAGTCTCCAGGGGGAAGGCTACACCTTC. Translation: CASSLQGEGYTF.

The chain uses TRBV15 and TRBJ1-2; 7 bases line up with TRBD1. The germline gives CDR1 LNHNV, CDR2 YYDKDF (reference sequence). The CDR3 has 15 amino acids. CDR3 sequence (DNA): TGTGCGTCCTCCCCCGACAGGGTCCCACTCTATGGCTACACCTTC. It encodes CASSPDRVPLYGYTF.

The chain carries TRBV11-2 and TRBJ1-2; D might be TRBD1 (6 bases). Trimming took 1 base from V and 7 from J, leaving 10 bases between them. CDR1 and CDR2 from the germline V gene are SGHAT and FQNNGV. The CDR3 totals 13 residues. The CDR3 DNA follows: TGTGCCAGCAGCTTAGGGGGGACAACTGGCTACACCTTC. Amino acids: CASSLGGTTGYTF.

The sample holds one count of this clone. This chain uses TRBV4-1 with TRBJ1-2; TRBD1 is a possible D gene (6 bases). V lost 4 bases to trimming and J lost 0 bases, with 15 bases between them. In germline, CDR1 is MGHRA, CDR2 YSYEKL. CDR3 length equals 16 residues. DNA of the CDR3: TGCGCCAGCAGCCCGCAGACAGGCGGAGCTAACTATGGCTACACCTTC. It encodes CASSPQTGGANYGYTF.

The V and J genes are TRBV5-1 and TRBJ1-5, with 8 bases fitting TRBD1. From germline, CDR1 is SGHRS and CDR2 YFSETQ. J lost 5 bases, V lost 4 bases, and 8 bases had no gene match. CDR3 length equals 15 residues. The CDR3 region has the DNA TGCGCCAGCAGCGCCCGGACAGGGCAGGATCAGCCCCAGCATTTT. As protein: CASSARTGQDQPQHF.

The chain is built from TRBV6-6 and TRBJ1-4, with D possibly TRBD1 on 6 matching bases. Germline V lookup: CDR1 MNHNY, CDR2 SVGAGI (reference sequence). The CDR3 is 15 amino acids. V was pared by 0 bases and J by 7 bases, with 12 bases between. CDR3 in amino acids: CASSYSWGLGEKLFF. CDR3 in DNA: TGTGCCAGCAGTTACTCGTGGGGGCTGGGTGAAAAACTGTTTTTT.